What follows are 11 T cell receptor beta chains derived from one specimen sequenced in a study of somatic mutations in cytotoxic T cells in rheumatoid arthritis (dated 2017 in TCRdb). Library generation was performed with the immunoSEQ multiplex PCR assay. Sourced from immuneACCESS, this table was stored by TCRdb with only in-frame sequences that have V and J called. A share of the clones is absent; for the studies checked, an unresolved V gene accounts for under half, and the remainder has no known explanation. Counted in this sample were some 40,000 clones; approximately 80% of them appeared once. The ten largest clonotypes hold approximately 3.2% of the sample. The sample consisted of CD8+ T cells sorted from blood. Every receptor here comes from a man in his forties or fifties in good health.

The CDR3 DNA is TGCAGCGTCAAGACTGGGGTTGGGTACGAGCAGTACTTC. Translating gives CSVKTGVGYEQYF. The chain uses TRBV29-1 and TRBJ2-7, with D uncertain. V was trimmed by 6 bases and J by 4 bases, leaving 16 bases between them. The CDR3 consists of 13 residues. Germline loops: CDR1 SQVTM, CDR2 ANQGSEA.

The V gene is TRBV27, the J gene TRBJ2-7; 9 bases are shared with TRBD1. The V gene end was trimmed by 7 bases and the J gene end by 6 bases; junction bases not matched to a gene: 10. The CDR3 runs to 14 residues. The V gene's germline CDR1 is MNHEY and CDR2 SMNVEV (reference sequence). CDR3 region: CASTAGQGPFEQYF. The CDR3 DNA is TGTGCCAGCACCGCGGGACAGGGTCCGTTCGAGCAGTACTTC.

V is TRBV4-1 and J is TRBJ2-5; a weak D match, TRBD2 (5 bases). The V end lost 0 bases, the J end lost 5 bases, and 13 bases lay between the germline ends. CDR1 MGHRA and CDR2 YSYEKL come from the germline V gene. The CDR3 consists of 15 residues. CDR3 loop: CASSQEGAPLETQYF. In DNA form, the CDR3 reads TGCGCCAGCAGCCAAGAGGGAGCTCCTCTGGAGACCCAGTACTTC.

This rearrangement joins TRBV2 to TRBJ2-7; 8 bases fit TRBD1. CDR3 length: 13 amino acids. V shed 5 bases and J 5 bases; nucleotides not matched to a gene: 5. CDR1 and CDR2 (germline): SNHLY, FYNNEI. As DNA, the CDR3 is TGTGCCAGCAGTTCAGGGGGCGCCGACGAGCAGTACTTC. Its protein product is CASSSGGADEQYF.

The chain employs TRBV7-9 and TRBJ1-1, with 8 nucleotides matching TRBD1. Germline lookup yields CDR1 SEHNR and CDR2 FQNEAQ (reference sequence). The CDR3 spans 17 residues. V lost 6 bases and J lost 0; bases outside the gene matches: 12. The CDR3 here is CASRTGQAKFMNTEAFF. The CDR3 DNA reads TGTGCCAGCAGAACGGGACAGGCCAAGTTCATGAACACTGAAGCTTTCTTT.

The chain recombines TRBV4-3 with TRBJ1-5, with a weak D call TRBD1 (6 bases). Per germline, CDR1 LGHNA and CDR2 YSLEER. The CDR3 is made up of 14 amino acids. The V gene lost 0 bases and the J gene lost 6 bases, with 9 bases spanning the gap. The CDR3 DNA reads TGCGCCAGCAGCCAAGATGGGGGCCGTCAGCCCCAGCATTTT. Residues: CASSQDGGRQPQHF.

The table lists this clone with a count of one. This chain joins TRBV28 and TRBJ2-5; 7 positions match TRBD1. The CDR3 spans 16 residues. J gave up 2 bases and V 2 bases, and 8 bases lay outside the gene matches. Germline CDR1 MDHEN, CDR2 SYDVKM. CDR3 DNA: TGTGCCAGCAGTTTAGCCCCTCGGGACAGTCAAGAGACCCAGTACTTC. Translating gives CASSLAPRDSQETQYF.

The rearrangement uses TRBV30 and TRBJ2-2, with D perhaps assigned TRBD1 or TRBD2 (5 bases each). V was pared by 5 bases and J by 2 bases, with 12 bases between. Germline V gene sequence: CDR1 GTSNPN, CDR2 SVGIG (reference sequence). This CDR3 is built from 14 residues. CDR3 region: CAWSPGGNTGELFF. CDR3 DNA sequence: TGTGCCTGGTCACCTGGGGGAAACACCGGGGAGCTGTTTTTT.

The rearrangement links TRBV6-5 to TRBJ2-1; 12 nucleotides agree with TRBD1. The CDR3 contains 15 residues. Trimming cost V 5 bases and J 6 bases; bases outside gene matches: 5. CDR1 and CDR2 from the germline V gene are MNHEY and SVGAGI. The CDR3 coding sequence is TGTGCCAGCAGTACCGGGACAGGGGGCATCAATGAGCAGTTCTTC. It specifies CASSTGTGGINEQFF.

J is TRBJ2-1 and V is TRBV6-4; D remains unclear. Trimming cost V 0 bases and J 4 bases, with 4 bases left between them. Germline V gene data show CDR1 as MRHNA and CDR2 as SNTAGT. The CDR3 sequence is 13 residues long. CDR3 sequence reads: CASSDSEYNEQFF. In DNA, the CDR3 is TGTGCCAGCAGTGACTCAGAGTACAATGAGCAGTTCTTC.

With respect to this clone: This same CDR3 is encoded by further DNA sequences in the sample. The CDR3 sequence is CASSPINSPLHF. The DNA of the CDR3 is TGTGCCAGCAGTCCTATTAATTCACCCCTCCACTTT. The rearrangement uses TRBV27 and TRBJ1-6; no reliable D call. This CDR3 contains 12 residues. Germline lookup yields CDR1 MNHEY and CDR2 SMNVEV (reference sequence). With 5 bases removed from V and 6 bases from J, the gap between germline ends came to 5 bases.